Presented here are 21 T cell receptor beta chains from one specimen sequenced in a study of PD-L1 blockade in urothelial cancer. As to time point: pretreatment peripheral blood. Produced via immunoSEQ multiplex PCR; TCRdb's table is partial and in-frame only. The repertoire holds roughly 130,000 clones, with approximately 84% as singletons. This specimen consisted of PBMCs, obtained around atezolizumab (anti-PD-L1) treatment. These receptors were obtained from a man aged 45-65 years with urothelial cancer.

The chain has TRBV7-8 and TRBJ1-1; D possibly corresponds to TRBD1 (5 bases). V was pared by 2 bases and J by 10 bases, with 14 bases between. Germline CDR1 reads SGHVS; CDR2 reads FQNEAQ. The CDR3 covers 13 residues. The CDR3 DNA reads as TGTGCCAGCAGCTTAAAAGGGTCGGGGGGAGCTTTCTTT. Protein product: CASSLKGSGGAFF.

In nucleotides, the CDR3 is TGTGCCAGCTCACCACCGGGACTAGCGGGAGGAGGAGAGACCCAGTACTTC. Its protein product is CASSPPGLAGGGETQYF. This chain uses TRBV18 with TRBJ2-5, with TRBD2 identical over 15 bases. The CDR3 runs 17 residues. Germline V gene lookup returns CDR1 KGHSH and CDR2 LQKENI. J gave up 4 bases and V 0 bases, and 3 bases lay outside the gene matches.

The V and J genes are TRBV9 and TRBJ1-3; weak D call: TRBD1 (5 bases). V lost 6 bases and J lost 8, with 18 bases in between. From germline, CDR1 is SGDLS and CDR2 YYNGEE. The CDR3 extends over 14 amino acids. CDR3 DNA sequence: TGTGCCAGCAATCTTGGGAGGGCGGGGGACACCATATATTTT. Translation: CASNLGRAGDTIYF.

V is TRBV6-1 and J is TRBJ2-7, with 8 bases that match TRBD2. The CDR3 is made up of 15 amino acids. Germline trimming cut 2 bases from V and 3 bases from J; bases unmatched to any gene: 6. Germline values: CDR1 MNHNS, CDR2 SASEGT. The CDR3 nucleotides are TGTGCCAGCAGTGAAACAAGCGGGAGTATCTACGAGCAGTACTTC. Its translation: CASSETSGSIYEQYF.

V usage is TRBV10-3 and J usage is TRBJ1-4; D ambiguous. V was cut by 4 bases and J by 4 bases, with 7 bases left in between. The CDR3 spans 13 residues. The V gene's germline CDR1 is ENHRY and CDR2 SYGVKD. CDR3 sequence (DNA): TGTGCCATCAGTGGAGAGGGTAATGAAAAACTGTTTTTT. It encodes CAISGEGNEKLFF.

This clone showed up just once. This sequence joins TRBV28 and TRBJ1-5; 11 bases map to TRBD1. Germline trimming cut 5 bases from V and 6 bases from J; bases unmatched to any gene: 6. The CDR3 spans 15 residues. The V gene's germline CDR1 is MDHEN and CDR2 SYDVKM. The CDR3 DNA reads TGTGCCAGCAGTCCCGGGACAGGGGGAGGTCAGCCCCAGCATTTT. Its translation: CASSPGTGGGQPQHF.

The gene calls are TRBV28 and TRBJ2-7, with TRBD1 matching over 12 bases. The CDR3 sequence is 15 residues long. V was pared by 6 bases and J by 7 bases, with 10 bases of the junction left unmatched. Germline V gene data show CDR1 as MDHEN and CDR2 as SYDVKM. The CDR3 bases are TGTGCCAGCAGGGGACCGGGACAGGGGGCTTGGGAGCAGTACTTC. Translated: CASRGPGQGAWEQYF.

J is TRBJ2-5 and V is TRBV14, with D tentatively TRBD2 (5 bases). The V end was cut by 3 bases, the J end by 4 bases, with 12 bases between. CDR3 length equals 14 residues. CDR1 is SGHDN, CDR2 FVKESK, per germline. CDR3 loop: CASSQEAVRETQYF. CDR3 sequence (DNA): TGTGCCAGCAGCCAGGAGGCGGTAAGAGAGACCCAGTACTTC.

The chain joins TRBV28 to TRBJ2-7, with a possible D match to TRBD1 (5 bases). Germline V lookup: CDR1 MDHEN, CDR2 SYDVKM. Between the trimmed V and J ends, which lost 3 bases and 3 bases, there was a span of 12 bases. The CDR3 loop spans 14 amino acids. The CDR3 DNA sequence: TGTGCCAGCAGTTTTGTGAACAGGCTCTACGAGCAGTACTTC. Translating gives CASSFVNRLYEQYF.

V is TRBV6-5 and J is TRBJ2-3, with no clear D. The CDR3 totals 14 residues. Germline V lookup: CDR1 MNHEY, CDR2 SVGAGI. V was pared by 2 bases and J by 1 base, with 7 bases between. This chain's CDR3 is CASSYTTGTDTQYF. DNA for the CDR3: TGTGCCAGCAGTTACACAACAGGCACAGATACGCAGTATTTT.

This clone was recorded only once. The CDR3 sequence is CASSLTPGGRDTEAFF. CDR3 nucleotide sequence: TGTGCCAGCAGCTTAACCCCAGGGGGCAGGGACACTGAAGCTTTCTTT. The V call is TRBV7-9, the J call TRBJ1-1, with TRBD1 matching over 8 bases. The V and J ends lost 2 bases and 3 bases, in that order; junction bases with no gene match: 8. Germline values: CDR1 SEHNR, CDR2 FQNEAQ (reference sequence). The CDR3 runs 16 residues.

This sequence joins TRBV7-9 and TRBJ2-3, with D unresolved. Trimming took 5 bases from V and 2 from J, leaving 14 bases between them. The CDR3 loop spans 15 amino acids. Per the germline V gene, CDR1 is SEHNR and CDR2 is FQNEAQ (reference sequence). CDR3 sequence: CASSRRGIDTDTQYF. CDR3 DNA sequence: TGTGCCAGCAGCCGCCGAGGTATTGACACAGATACGCAGTATTTT.

The genes are TRBV5-1 and TRBJ2-1; no firm D call. CDR3 length: 14 amino acids. The V end lost 4 bases, the J end lost 0 bases, and 8 bases lay between the germline ends. Germline CDR1 and CDR2: SGHRS and YFSETQ. CDR3 amino acids: CASSEASSYNEQFF. Written as DNA, the CDR3 is TGCGCCAGCAGCGAAGCGAGCTCCTACAATGAGCAGTTCTTC.

The V gene is TRBV18, the J gene TRBJ2-3; 8 nucleotides align to TRBD1. From germline, CDR1 is KGHSH and CDR2 LQKENI. This CDR3 has 19 amino acids. V dropped 6 bases and J dropped 0; count of bases not matched to a gene: 17. The chain's CDR3 is CASSRLPGGAGISTDTQYF. The CDR3 bases are TGTGCCAGCTCTCGGCTTCCAGGGGGCGCCGGGATAAGCACAGATACGCAGTATTTT.

The gene calls are TRBV28 and TRBJ1-2; possible D gene TRBD1, 5 bases. The CDR3 is 13 amino acids. V lost 7 bases to trimming and J lost 2 bases, with 11 bases between them. Germline-derived CDR1 and CDR2 are MDHEN and SYDVKM. The CDR3 DNA follows: TGTGCCAGCAATATAGACAGAAACTATGGCTACACCTTC. It translates to CASNIDRNYGYTF.

The V gene is TRBV28, the J gene TRBJ2-7, with 8 positions matching TRBD1. The CDR3 sequence is 16 residues long. Germline-derived CDR1 and CDR2 are MDHEN and SYDVKM. V gave up 4 bases and J gave up 4 bases; unmatched junction bases: 12. The CDR3 bases are TGTGCCAGCAGTTCGCAACCCTGGACAGGGAGGTACGAGCAGTACTTC. Translated: CASSSQPWTGRYEQYF. Full variable domain (outside the CDR3, taken from reference TRBV28 and TRBJ2-7): DVKVTQSSRYLVKRTGEKVFLECVQDMDHENMFWYRQDPGLGLRLIYFSYDVKMKEKGDIPEGYSVSREKKERFSLILESASTNQTSMYLCASSSQPWTGRYEQYFGPGTRLTVT.

The V call is TRBV5-1, the J call TRBJ1-5, with 7 bases matching TRBD1. J was trimmed by 0 bases and V by 4 bases; bases with no gene match: 4. Germline values: CDR1 SGHRS, CDR2 YFSETQ. The CDR3 spans 15 residues. Here the CDR3 DNA reads TGCGCCAGCAGCCCGGGACAGCATAGCAATCAGCCCCAGCATTTT. This encodes CASSPGQHSNQPQHF.

The V call is TRBV7-8, the J call TRBJ2-3; 7 bases agree with TRBD1. The CDR3 consists of 13 residues. The J segment lost 9 bases and the V segment lost 5 bases, leaving 8 bases of the junction unmatched. Looked up from germline, CDR1 is SGHVS and CDR2 is FQNEAQ. CDR3 sequence (DNA): TGTGCCAGCAGCCGGCGAGGGGGCCGAACGCAGTATTTT. As protein: CASSRRGGRTQYF.

The chain recombines TRBV7-9 with TRBJ1-2; TRBD1 aligns across 7 bases. Trimming removed 7 bases from V and 4 bases from J; junction bases left unmatched: 6. Germline assignment: CDR1 SEHNR and CDR2 FQNEAQ (reference sequence). This CDR3 comprises 13 residues. CDR3 sequence reads: CASTQGGRYGYTF. The CDR3, as DNA: TGTGCCAGCACCCAGGGGGGTCGCTATGGCTACACCTTC.

The chain combines TRBV5-1 with TRBJ1-4; D remains ambiguous. V lost 8 bases and J 2 bases, leaving 10 bases between the germline ends. The length of the CDR3 is 13 residues. Germline V lookup: CDR1 SGHRS, CDR2 YFSETQ. The DNA for the CDR3 is TGCGCCAGTGCTACTGTGACTAATGAAAAACTGTTTTTT. This sequence encodes CASATVTNEKLFF.

The chain recombines TRBV19 with TRBJ1-4; D remains ambiguous. V lost 7 bases to trimming and J lost 8 bases, with 14 bases between them. The CDR3 spans 13 residues. The germline gives CDR1 LNHDA, CDR2 SQIVND (reference sequence). In DNA form, the CDR3 reads TGTGCCAGTAACGAGGGTCGGCGGGAAAAACTGTTTTTT. The encoded protein is CASNEGRREKLFF.